These 7 T cell receptor beta chains originate from one sample sequenced in a study of cytomegalovirus exposure and HLA in healthy donors. Use of 60 Vbeta and 13 Jbeta primers characterized the PCR. Assay: immunoSEQ multiplex PCR; the TCRdb copy retains only in-frame clones and omits some. In the table there are fewer than 130,000 clones, 70% to 80% of which are singletons. Sequenced material: PBMCs. Source of these receptors: a woman aged 40-49 years in good health and CMV-seronegative.

The rearrangement links TRBV5-1 to TRBJ2-7, with 9 bases identical to TRBD2. Per the germline V gene, CDR1 is SGHRS and CDR2 is YFSETQ. The CDR3 has 16 residues. V lost 4 bases to trimming and J lost 0 bases; unmatched junction nucleotides: 8. The CDR3 DNA sequence: TGCGCCAGCAGCAACCTTGGGACTAGCAGCTCCTACGAGCAGTACTTC. It specifies CASSNLGTSSSYEQYF.

The chain recombines TRBV9 with TRBJ1-1; 8 bases align to TRBD1. Trimming cost V 4 bases and J 4 bases; bases outside gene matches: 12. The CDR3 runs 16 residues. In germline, CDR1 is SGDLS, CDR2 YYNGEE. Here the CDR3 reads CASSLSPDREGTEAFF. The CDR3 DNA follows: TGTGCCAGCAGCCTTTCCCCGGACAGGGAGGGCACTGAAGCTTTCTTT.

The V call is TRBV2, the J call TRBJ1-5, with D possibly matching TRBD1 (6 bases). This CDR3 has 13 amino acids. V shed 4 bases and J shed 6 bases, with 10 bases lying between them. Germline CDR1 and CDR2: SNHLY and FYNNEI. Written as DNA, the CDR3 is TGTGCCAGCAGTGGGACGGACAGTCAGCCCCAGCATTTT. Translating it yields CASSGTDSQPQHF.

J is TRBJ1-1 and V is TRBV6-6, with 7 bases that match TRBD1. Trimming cost V 7 bases and J 0 bases; bases outside gene matches: 8. The length of the CDR3 is 15 residues. Germline V gene data show CDR1 as MNHNY and CDR2 as SVGAGI (reference sequence). CDR3: CASKTGFPMNTEAFF. The CDR3 nucleotides read TGTGCCAGCAAGACAGGGTTCCCCATGAACACTGAAGCTTTCTTT.

This chain uses TRBV5-1 with TRBJ1-6; D gene uncertain. This CDR3 has 18 amino acids. Germline loops: CDR1 SGHRS, CDR2 YFSETQ. Trimming removed 4 bases from V and 0 bases from J, with 17 bases in between. CDR3 bases: TGCGCCAGCAGCCCCGGTGCGTCCTTAAGCTCCTATAATTCACCCCTCCACTTT. Its protein is CASSPGASLSSYNSPLHF.

Note on this clone: In the same sample, other DNA sequences code for this CDR3. The chain is built from TRBV11-3 and TRBJ2-5; TRBD2 might be the D (6 bases). CDR1 is SGHNT and CDR2 is YENEEA in the germline V gene. The V and J ends lost 1 base and 5 bases respectively, with 8 bases between them. The CDR3 sequence is 13 residues long. The CDR3, as DNA: TGTGCCAGCAGCTTAGGCGGGGCGGAGACCCAGTACTTC. It codes for CASSLGGAETQYF.

This clone has only a few counts. Here the CDR3 DNA reads TGCGCCAGCAGCCAAGGAGGCATAAGAGGAGGGGGCTACACCTTC. Its translation is CASSQGGIRGGGYTF. This chain links TRBV4-3 with TRBJ1-2; D gene unclear. Trimming left V 1 base short and J 8 bases short, with 17 bases between. Germline CDR1 and CDR2: LGHNA and YSLEER. The CDR3 runs to 15 residues.